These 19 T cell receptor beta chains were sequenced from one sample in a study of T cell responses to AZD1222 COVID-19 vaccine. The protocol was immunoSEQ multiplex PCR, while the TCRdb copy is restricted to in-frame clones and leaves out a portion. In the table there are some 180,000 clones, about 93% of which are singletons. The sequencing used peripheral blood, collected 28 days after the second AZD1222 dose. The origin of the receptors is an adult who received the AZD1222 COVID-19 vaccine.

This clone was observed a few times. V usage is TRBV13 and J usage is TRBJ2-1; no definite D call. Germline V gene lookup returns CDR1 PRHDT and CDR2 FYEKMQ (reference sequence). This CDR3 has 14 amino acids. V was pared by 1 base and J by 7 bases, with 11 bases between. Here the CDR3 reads CASSLALNMNEQFF. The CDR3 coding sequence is TGTGCCAGCAGCTTAGCACTCAATATGAATGAGCAGTTCTTC.

The CDR3 DNA reads TGTGCCAGCAGTCCCGAAGGGTTAACGTCTGGCACCGGGGAGCTGTTTTTT. Translation: CASSPEGLTSGTGELFF. The chain links TRBV14 to TRBJ2-2; D not resolved. V was shortened by 6 bases and J by 4 bases, with 21 bases between the two germline ends. The germline gives CDR1 SGHDN, CDR2 FVKESK. The CDR3 extends over 17 amino acids.

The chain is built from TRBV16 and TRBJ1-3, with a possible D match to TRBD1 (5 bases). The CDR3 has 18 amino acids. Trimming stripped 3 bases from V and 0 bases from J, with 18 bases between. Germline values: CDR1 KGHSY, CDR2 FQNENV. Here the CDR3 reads CASSHRAPRSGSGNTIYF. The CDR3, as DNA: TGTGCCAGCAGCCACAGGGCCCCACGATCGGGCTCTGGAAACACCATATATTTT.

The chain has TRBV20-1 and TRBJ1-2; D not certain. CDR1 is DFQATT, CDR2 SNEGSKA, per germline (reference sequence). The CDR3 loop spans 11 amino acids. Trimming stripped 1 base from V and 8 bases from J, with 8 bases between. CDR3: CSARVLDGYTF. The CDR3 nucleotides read TGCAGTGCTAGAGTGCTCGACGGCTACACCTTC.

The CDR3 sequence: CASSYGSSGVTGELFF. DNA for the CDR3: TGTGCCAGCAGTTACGGATCGAGCGGGGTCACCGGGGAGCTGTTTTTT. V gene TRBV6-6 combines with J gene TRBJ2-2; 7 nucleotides line up with TRBD2. The CDR3 length is 16 residues. Germline V gene sequence: CDR1 MNHNY, CDR2 SVGAGI (reference sequence). V shed 2 bases, J shed 4 bases, and the junction held 7 bases outside the gene matches.

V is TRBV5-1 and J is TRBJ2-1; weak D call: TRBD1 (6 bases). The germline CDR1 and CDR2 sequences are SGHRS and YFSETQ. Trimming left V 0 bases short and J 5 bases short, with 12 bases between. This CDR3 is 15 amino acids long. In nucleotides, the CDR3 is TGCGCCAGCAGCTTGGACGGACAGCTACACAATGAGCAGTTCTTC. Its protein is CASSLDGQLHNEQFF.

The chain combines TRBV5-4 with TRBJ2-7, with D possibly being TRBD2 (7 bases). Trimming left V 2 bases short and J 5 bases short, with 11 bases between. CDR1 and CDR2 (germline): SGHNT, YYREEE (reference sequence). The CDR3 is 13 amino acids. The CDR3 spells CASSFGGGDEQYF. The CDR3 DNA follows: TGTGCCAGCAGCTTTGGAGGGGGGGACGAGCAGTACTTC.

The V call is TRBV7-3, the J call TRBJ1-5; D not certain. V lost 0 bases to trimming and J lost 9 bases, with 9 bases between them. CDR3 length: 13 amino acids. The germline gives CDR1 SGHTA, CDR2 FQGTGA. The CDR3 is CASSLTDFGPQHF. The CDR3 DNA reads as TGTGCCAGCAGCTTAACAGACTTTGGGCCCCAGCATTTT.

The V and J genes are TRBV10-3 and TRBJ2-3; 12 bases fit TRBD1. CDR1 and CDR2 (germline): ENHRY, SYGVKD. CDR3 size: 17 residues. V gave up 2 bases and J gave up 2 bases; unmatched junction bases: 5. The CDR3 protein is CAISEGRDRGPTDTQYF. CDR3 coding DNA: TGTGCCATCAGTGAGGGGCGGGACAGGGGGCCCACAGATACGCAGTATTTT.

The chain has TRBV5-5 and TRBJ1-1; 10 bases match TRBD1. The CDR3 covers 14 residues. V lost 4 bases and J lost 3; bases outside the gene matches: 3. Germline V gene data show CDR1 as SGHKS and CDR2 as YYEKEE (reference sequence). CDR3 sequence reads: CASSLTGGYTEAFF. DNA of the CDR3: TGTGCCAGCAGCCTGACAGGGGGCTACACTGAAGCTTTCTTT. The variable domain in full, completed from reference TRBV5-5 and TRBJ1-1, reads DAGVTQSPTHLIKTRGQQVTLRCSPISGHKSVSWYQQVLGQGPQFIFQYYEKEERGRGNFPDRFSARQFPNYSSELNVNALLLGDSALYLCASSLTGGYTEAFFGQGTRLTVV.

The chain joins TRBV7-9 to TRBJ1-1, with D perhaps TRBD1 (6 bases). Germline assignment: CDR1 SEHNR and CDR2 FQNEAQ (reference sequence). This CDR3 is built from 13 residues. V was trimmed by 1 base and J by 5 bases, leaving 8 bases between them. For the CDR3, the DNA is TGTGCCAGCAGCTTAGAAGGGGGAACTGAAGCTTTCTTT. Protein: CASSLEGGTEAFF.

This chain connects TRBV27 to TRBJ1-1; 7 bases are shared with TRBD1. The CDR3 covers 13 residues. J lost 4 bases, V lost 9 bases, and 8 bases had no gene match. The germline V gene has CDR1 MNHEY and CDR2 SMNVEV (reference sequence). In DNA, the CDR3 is TGTGCCAGTAAAGGGGGCTGGAGCACTGAAGCTTTCTTT. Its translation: CASKGGWSTEAFF.

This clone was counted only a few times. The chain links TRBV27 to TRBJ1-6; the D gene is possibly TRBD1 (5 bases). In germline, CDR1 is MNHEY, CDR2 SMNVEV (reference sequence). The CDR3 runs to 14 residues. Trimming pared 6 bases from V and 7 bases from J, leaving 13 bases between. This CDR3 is CASSLMTENSPLHF. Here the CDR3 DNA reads TGTGCCAGCAGCCTCATGACAGAGAATTCACCCCTCCACTTT.

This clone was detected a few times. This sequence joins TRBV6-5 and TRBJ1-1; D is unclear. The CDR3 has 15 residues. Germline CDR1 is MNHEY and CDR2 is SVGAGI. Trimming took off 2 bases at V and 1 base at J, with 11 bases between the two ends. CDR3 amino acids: CASSYVAAPNTEAFF. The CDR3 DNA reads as TGTGCCAGCAGTTACGTAGCCGCACCGAACACTGAAGCTTTCTTT.

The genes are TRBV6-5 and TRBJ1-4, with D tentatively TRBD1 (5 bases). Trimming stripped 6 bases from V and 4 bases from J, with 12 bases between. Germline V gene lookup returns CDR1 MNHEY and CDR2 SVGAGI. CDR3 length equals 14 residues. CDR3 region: CASSRTRFNEKLFF. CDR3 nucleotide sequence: TGTGCCAGCAGCCGGACAAGATTTAATGAAAAACTGTTTTTT.

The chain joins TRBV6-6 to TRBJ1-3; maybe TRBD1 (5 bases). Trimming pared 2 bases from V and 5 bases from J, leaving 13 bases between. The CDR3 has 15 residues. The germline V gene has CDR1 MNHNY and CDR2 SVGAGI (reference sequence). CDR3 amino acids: CASSYGSRGRNTIYF. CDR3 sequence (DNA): TGTGCCAGCAGTTACGGGTCGAGGGGCCGAAACACCATATATTTT.

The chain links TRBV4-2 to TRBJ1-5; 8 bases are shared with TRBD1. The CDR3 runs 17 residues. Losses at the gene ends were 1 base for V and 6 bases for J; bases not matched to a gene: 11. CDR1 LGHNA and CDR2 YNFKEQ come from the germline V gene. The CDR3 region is CASSQAAGGESRQPQHF. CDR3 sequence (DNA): TGTGCCAGCAGCCAAGCGGCAGGGGGCGAATCGCGTCAGCCCCAGCATTTT.

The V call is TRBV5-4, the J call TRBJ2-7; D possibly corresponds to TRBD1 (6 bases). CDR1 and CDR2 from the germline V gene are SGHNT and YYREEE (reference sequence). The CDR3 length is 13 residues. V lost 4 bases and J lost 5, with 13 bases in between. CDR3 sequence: CASSHNRVNEQYF. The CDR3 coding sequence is TGTGCCAGCAGCCACAACAGGGTTAACGAGCAGTACTTC.

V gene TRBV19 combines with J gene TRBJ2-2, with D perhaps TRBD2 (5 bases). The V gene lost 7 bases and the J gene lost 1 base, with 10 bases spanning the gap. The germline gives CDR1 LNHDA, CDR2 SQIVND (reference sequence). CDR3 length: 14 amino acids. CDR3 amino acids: CASNQRRNTGELFF. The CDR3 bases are TGTGCCAGTAACCAGCGGAGGAACACCGGGGAGCTGTTTTTT.